One T cell receptor (beta chain) is described in this entry. What it binds is unknown. Sequencing used immunoSEQ multiplex PCR; TCRdb keeps in-frame clones, though not all of them. The data contain about 150,000 clones, about 89% of them singletons. The donors were part of the validation cohort, which consisted of under 150 subjects and was separate from the first cohort of 666 subjects. The data were taken from a study of cytomegalovirus exposure and HLA in healthy donors. Regarding the study as a whole: The study flagged some 170 TCR beta chains as cytomegalovirus-associated. Specific recognition of CMV antigens was confirmed in vitro for a few chains (all CMV-associated).

CDR3 size: 16 residues. Unmatched junction bases numbered 4, after V lost 6 bases and J lost 2 bases. The germline gives CDR1 MGHDK, CDR2 SYGVNS. The V and J genes are TRBV25-1 and TRBJ1-4, with 12 bases aligning to TRBD1. The sequenced material came from PBMCs. The sequence was obtained from a woman under 30 in good health and CMV-seropositive. The CDR3 is CASREGTGGTNEKLFF. CDR3 DNA: TGTGCCAGCAGAGAGGGGACAGGGGGCACTAATGAAAAACTGTTTTTT.